These T cell receptor beta chains were read from a single sample in a study of blood T cell repertoires in COVID-19. Libraries were prepared by immunoSEQ multiplex PCR; TCRdb keeps only in-frame clonotypes and omits some of them. The sample includes some 410,000 clones, approximately 90% of them seen just once. Sequencing used PBMCs or T cells enriched from blood (not recorded which). The receptor source for this set is a woman aged 25 to 39 with acute COVID-19. Both conserved end residues are part of each CDR3. The D gene is left open where the match is weak. Some rows mark clone size as missing; the rest say once, few, many or name a class of expanded clone.

d_gene	abundance	v_gene	j_gene	len	CDR3aa	CDR3nt
-	-	TRBV19	TRBJ1-1	17	CASSMRNRASVGTEAFF	TGTGCCAGTAGTATGAGGAACAGGGCGTCTGTGGGTACTGAAGCTTTCTTT
TRBD2	-	TRBV10-3	TRBJ2-3	16	CAISEGLAGSTDTQYF	TGTGCCATCAGTGAGGGACTAGCGGGGAGCACAGATACGCAGTATTTT
-	-	TRBV6-5	TRBJ1-5	15	CASRSWGLNNQPQHF	TGTGCCAGCAGATCTTGGGGACTGAACAATCAGCCCCAGCATTTT
TRBD2	-	TRBV7-2	TRBJ2-3	16	CASSLRGGASTDTQYF	TGTGCCAGCAGCTTACGCGGGGGGGCCAGCACAGATACGCAGTATTTT
TRBD2	few	TRBV3-1/TRBV3-2	TRBJ2-3	17	CASSQGLAGGTTDTQYF	TGTGCCAGCAGCCAAGGACTAGCGGGGGGCACCACAGATACGCAGTATTTT
-	-	TRBV6-2/TRBV6-3	TRBJ1-5	16	CASSYSDSTLSSPQHF	TGTGCCAGCAGTTACTCGGACTCCACCCTTAGCTCGCCCCAGCATTTT
TRBD1	-	TRBV30	TRBJ1-1	13	CACRTGSNTEAFF	TGTGCCTGCAGGACAGGGTCAAACACTGAAGCTTTCTTT
TRBD1	-	TRBV4-2	TRBJ1-2	15	CASSPTRQGAFGYTF	TGTGCCAGCAGCCCTACGAGACAGGGGGCGTTTGGCTACACCTTC
TRBD1	-	TRBV28	TRBJ2-3	16	CASSLLRTGITDTQYF	TGTGCCAGCAGTTTACTTCGGACAGGGATCACAGATACGCAGTATTTT
-	-	TRBV15	TRBJ2-7	11	CATSLGYEQYF	TGTGCCACCAGCCTCGGGTACGAGCAGTACTTC
-	-	TRBV2	TRBJ2-5	15	CASSEDRAGQETQYF	TGTGCCAGCAGTGAAGACAGAGCAGGGCAAGAGACCCAGTACTTC
-	-	TRBV5-1	TRBJ2-7	13	CASSLSVAYEQYF	TGCGCCAGCAGCTTGTCGGTTGCCTACGAGCAGTACTTC
-	few	TRBV2	TRBJ1-4	14	CASGEQGIREKLFF	TGTGCCAGCGGGGAGCAGGGGATTCGTGAAAAACTGTTTTTT
TRBD2	-	TRBV24-1	TRBJ2-7	15	CATSETSGGAKEQYF	TGTGCCACCAGTGAGACTAGCGGGGGGGCGAAGGAGCAGTACTTC
-	-	TRBV11-2	TRBJ1-1	14	CASSLGAGHTEAFF	TGTGCCAGCAGCTTAGGGGCGGGGCACACTGAAGCTTTCTTT
-	-	TRBV28	TRBJ2-6	15	CASSVQVAGANVLTF	TGTGCCAGCAGTGTCCAGGTGGCTGGGGCCAACGTCCTGACTTTC
-	-	TRBV28	TRBJ2-1	15	CASSFSWQGKDEQFF	TGTGCCAGCAGTTTCTCGTGGCAGGGTAAGGATGAGCAGTTCTTC
TRBD1	once	TRBV12-5	TRBJ2-7	17	CASGLPNWDRGMWEQYF	TGTGCTAGTGGTTTGCCGAACTGGGACAGGGGGATGTGGGAGCAGTACTTC
-	-	TRBV19	TRBJ2-3	16	CASSRFTAPSTDTQYF	TGTGCCAGTAGTAGGTTCACAGCCCCTAGCACAGATACGCAGTATTTT
-	once	TRBV9	TRBJ2-1	12	CASSVATNEQFF	TGTGCCAGCAGCGTAGCTACGAATGAGCAGTTCTTC
TRBD1	-	TRBV2	TRBJ1-5	18	CASSERDRGINSNQPQHF	TGTGCCAGCAGTGAAAGGGACAGGGGGATAAATAGCAATCAGCCCCAGCATTTT
-	few	TRBV19	TRBJ1-1	13	CASKTTVNTEAFF	TGTGCCAGTAAAACGACTGTGAACACTGAAGCTTTCTTT
-	-	TRBV19	TRBJ1-1	17	CASSIELTGSRNTEAFF	TGTGCCAGTAGTATAGAGTTGACAGGCTCCAGGAACACTGAAGCTTTCTTT
TRBD1	-	TRBV27	TRBJ1-5	21	CASSRTGLTRSWYGSHQPQHF	TGTGCCAGCAGCCGGACAGGGTTAACGAGGTCGTGGTACGGGAGCCATCAGCCCCAGCATTTT
TRBD2	-	TRBV5-1	TRBJ2-7	14	CASSVGTSGSEQYF	TGCGCCAGCAGCGTAGGGACTAGCGGCAGCGAGCAGTACTTC
TRBD1	once	TRBV6-1	TRBJ1-6	14	CASSDGRGRSPLHF	TGTGCCAGCAGTGACGGCAGGGGGAGGTCACCCCTCCACTTT
-	-	TRBV10-1	TRBJ1-5	12	CANPRSAMPQHF	TGCGCCAACCCCAGGTCCGCGATGCCCCAGCATTTT
-	few	TRBV19	TRBJ2-1	15	CASSPGVPSYNEQFF	TGTGCCAGTAGCCCCGGGGTTCCTTCCTACAATGAGCAGTTCTTC
TRBD2	-	TRBV5-1	TRBJ2-2	15	CASSSGLVRTGELFF	TGCGCCAGCAGCTCGGGACTAGTTCGCACCGGGGAGCTGTTTTTT
-	-	TRBV18	TRBJ1-4	14	CASSLHRVDEKLFF	TGTGCCAGCTCACTACACAGGGTTGACGAAAAACTGTTTTTT
-	-	TRBV5-1	TRBJ2-4	14	CASKRQEIENIQYF	TGCGCCAGCAAGCGGCAGGAGATAGAAAACATTCAGTACTTC
TRBD1	-	TRBV12-3/TRBV12-4	TRBJ1-5	13	CASTGTGNQPQHF	TGTGCCAGCACCGGGACAGGGAATCAGCCCCAGCATTTT
-	-	TRBV6-5	TRBJ1-1	14	CASRPGLMNTEAFF	TGTGCCAGCAGACCGGGACTCATGAACACTGAAGCTTTCTTT
-	-	TRBV9	TRBJ1-1	14	CASRTTWGDTEAFF	TGTGCCAGCAGGACGACGTGGGGAGACACTGAAGCTTTCTTT
-	-	TRBV7-3	TRBJ1-6	13	CASSLQNNSPLHF	TGTGCCAGCAGCCTACAGAATAATTCACCCCTCCACTTT
-	-	TRBV11-2	TRBJ1-2	16	CASSPNRPRSHYGYTF	TGTGCCAGCAGCCCAAATCGTCCAAGAAGCCACTATGGCTACACCTTC
TRBD2	-	TRBV30	TRBJ2-5	16	CAWSVPTSGRQETQYF	TGTGCCTGGAGTGTTCCGACTAGCGGGAGGCAAGAGACCCAGTACTTC
-	-	TRBV7-3	TRBJ1-1	13	CASSLHDSTEAFF	TGTGCCAGCAGCCTCCATGACAGCACGGAAGCTTTCTTT
TRBD1	-	TRBV6-5	TRBJ1-5	15	CASSPWDSFNQPQHF	TGTGCCAGCAGCCCATGGGACAGTTTTAATCAGCCCCAGCATTTT
-	-	TRBV7-2	TRBJ2-1	15	CASSPRWGGHNEQFF	TGTGCCAGCAGTCCACGTTGGGGGGGCCACAATGAGCAGTTCTTC
TRBD2	-	TRBV4-1	TRBJ2-2	17	CASSQYWAGENTGELFF	TGCGCCAGCAGCCAGTATTGGGCGGGGGAGAACACCGGGGAGCTGTTTTTT
TRBD1	-	TRBV6-6	TRBJ1-2	16	CASSSTGDPAYYGYTF	TGTGCCAGCAGCTCGACAGGGGATCCGGCCTACTATGGCTACACCTTC